The present entry profiles one T cell receptor beta chain with its context. Sequenced by immunoSEQ multiplex PCR; TCRdb stores in-frame clones only, minus some. Here the sample spans 100,000 or so clones, 87% being singletons. The source of the sample is a study of control samples from healthy donors and cancer patients. The J segment lost 11 bases and the V segment lost 5 bases, leaving 20 bases of the junction unmatched. CDR3 length: 16 amino acids. Germline-derived CDR1 and CDR2 are LNHDA and SQIVND (reference sequence). The chain joins TRBV19 to TRBJ1-1; 7 bases fit TRBD1. Sequencing used blood. The clonotype was recovered from a woman aged 50 to 65 in good health. CDR3 sequence: CASSARGQPPQKGAFF. As DNA, the CDR3 is TGTGCCAGTAGTGCCCGGGGACAGCCTCCTCAGAAGGGGGCTTTCTTT. The full variable domain, completed using reference TRBV19 and TRBJ1-1, is DGGITQSPKYLFRKEGQNVTLSCEQNLNHDAMYWYRQDPGQGLRLIYYSQIVNDFQKGDIAEGYSVSREKKESFPLTVTSAQKNPTAFYLCASSARGQPPQKGAFFGQGTRLTVV.